This T cell receptor beta chain was recovered during a study of cytomegalovirus exposure and HLA in healthy donors. A multiplex PCR was run with 60 Vbeta primers and 13 Jbeta primers. Here immunoSEQ multiplex PCR was the method, and the copy in TCRdb shows in-frame clones only, minus some. The sample contains under 150,000 clones, 83% of which appear only once. The V and J ends lost 0 bases and 5 bases respectively, with 8 bases between them. The CDR3 is 13 amino acids. Germline CDR1 MGHRA, CDR2 YSYEKL. This sequence originates from a girl aged 2 to 9 in good health and CMV-seronegative. The rearrangement links TRBV4-1 to TRBJ2-7, with unresolved D. The material sequenced was PBMCs. This chain's CDR3 is CASSQDSGDEQYF. CDR3 sequence (DNA): TGCGCCAGCAGCCAAGATTCAGGCGACGAGCAGTACTTC.